This TCR beta chain was found in a study of blood T cell repertoires in COVID-19 (dated by TCRdb to about 2020). Study-level background: Collaborator samples came from the United States, Italy and Spain and covered acute and convalescent phases of COVID-19. The material from the prospective study consisted of cDNA or gDNA derived from T cells, B-cell-depleted T cells, or PBMCs. Deeply sampled blood TCRbeta repertoires from subjects exposed to, actively infected with, or recovered from COVID-19 were included in the dataset. The repertoires were made available in a free public database intended to serve as a resource for research on the immune response to SARS-CoV-2. The samples were drawn from two sources: the first 160 participants of the ongoing ImmuneRACE study, and about 1,300 subjects contributed by 6 global collaborators. A de-identified subject ID, COVID-19 status, age in years and sex were almost always included in the sample metadata. Where HLA class I and class II types were available, the types were taken from metadata supplied by the sample provider, not from assay-based typing.

This clone was detected a few times. Its antigen is still unknown. No base quality values were provided; no much bigger clone lies one nucleotide off. TCRbeta CDR3 regions were amplified from genomic DNA by means of the immunoSEQ Assay, a bias-controlled multiplex PCR. The study's own analysis went as follows. The number of nucleated cells in each sample was estimated by amplification of reference gene primers within the assay. To quantify the absolute abundance of each unique TCRbeta CDR3 rearrangement, sequence reads were collapsed and filtered. Productive Simpson clonality was computed per sample as the square root of Simpson's diversity index over productive rearrangements. As stored in TCRdb, this immuneACCESS dataset retains in-frame rearrangements with V and J assigned. A fraction of the clones does not appear; measured against another copy, unresolved V genes explain less than half of the discrepancy, and the remainder lacks a known reason. V, J and clone size were drawn from that table, and D and trimming were deduced from the DNA. Within this sample are some 130,000 clones, with 84% of them counted one time only. The ten largest clones capture around 13% of the sample.

Based on the germline V gene, the CDR1 and CDR2 sequences are MGHRA and YSYEKL. The junction shows trimming of 1 base on V and 6 bases on J, plus 7 bases between the germline ends. The CDR3 spans 14 residues, from the cysteine through the phenylalanine. CDR3 DNA only is kept here, 42 bases in frame from base 1. The investigation overall reported the following: The amount of clinical and demographic metadata varied by source and participant and was provided uncurated.

Whole blood was collected in K2EDTA tubes by collaborating institutions according to the institutions' own protocols. For TCRbeta analysis, collaborators shipped samples in one of three forms: frozen whole blood, isolated PBMCs, or DNA extracted from either of those sample types. The chain is assembled from TRBV4-1 and TRBJ1-6; TRBD1 is perhaps the D gene, given 5 matching bases. Sequenced input: peripheral blood. This sequence originates from a human donor in a cohort sampled during active COVID-19. At the DNA level, the sequence is TGCGCCAGCAGCCAAGCGCAGGGTAATTCACCCCTCCACTTT. This gives the protein CASSQAQGNSPLHF.